Presented here are 32 T cell receptor beta chains from one specimen sequenced in a study of blood T cells in healthy people across ages. Primed by a sample-barcoded 5' primer and a J-beta primer mix, a second PCR proceeded for roughly 6 to 12 cycles. TCRdb recomputed calls from the 5' RACE reads with MiXCR, one row per CDR3 protein. The table includes some 760,000 distinct CDR3 sequences, approximately 25% detected once. The same sample was also used in a study of T cells of mothers and their children.

Specimen: blood. These receptors originate from a boy younger than 18 in good health.

This clonotype was counted between two and nine times. V and J are TRBV20-1 and TRBJ1-6; D unresolved. Germline CDR1 is DFQATT and CDR2 is SNEGSKA (reference sequence). Trimming pared 6 bases from V and 0 bases from J, leaving 12 bases between. The CDR3 contains 15 residues. The CDR3 coding sequence is TGCAGTGCCTATAACTGGAGCTCCTATAATTCACCCCTCCACTTT. It specifies CSAYNWSSYNSPLHF.

The CDR3 nucleotides read TGTGCCAGCAGCCAATGGGGAAACACCATATATTTT. It yields the protein CASSQWGNTIYF. The chain couples TRBV3-1 to TRBJ1-3; D gene uncertain. The CDR3 length is 12 residues. Trimming took off 2 bases at V and 4 bases at J, with 3 bases between the two ends. CDR1 is LGHDT and CDR2 is YNNKEL in the germline V gene (reference sequence).

This clonotype was counted between two and nine times. The gene calls are TRBV28 and TRBJ2-1, with D perhaps TRBD2 (6 bases). Germline values: CDR1 MDHEN, CDR2 SYDVKM. The V gene lost 8 bases and the J gene lost 2 bases, with 22 bases spanning the gap. This CDR3 contains 17 residues. The CDR3 nucleotides are TGTGCCAGCCGCGTAATGCTGATCGGGGGACCCTACAATGAGCAGTTCTTC. Protein sequence: CASRVMLIGGPYNEQFF.

The table lists this clonotype with a few counts. This CDR3 is CASSQGTATYEQYF. In nucleotides, the CDR3 is TGTGCCAGCAGCCAAGGGACAGCCACCTACGAGCAGTACTTC. The chain uses TRBV3-1 and TRBJ2-1; perhaps TRBD1 as D (6 bases). The better agreement between TRBJ2-7 and the DNA end casts doubt on the J call. The CDR3 runs to 14 residues. Germline-derived CDR1 and CDR2 are LGHDT and YNNKEL (reference sequence).

This rearrangement joins TRBV2 to TRBJ1-1; TRBD1 matches 8 bases. With 0 bases clipped from V and 9 bases from J, the junction kept 6 bases outside the gene matches. Germline V gives CDR1 SNHLY, CDR2 FYNNEI. The CDR3 length is 14 residues. CDR3 region: CASSEASARGQAFF. The CDR3, as DNA: TGTGCCAGCAGTGAAGCGTCGGCCAGGGGGCAAGCTTTCTTT.

This clonotype was picked up a small number of times. The V call is TRBV5-8, the J call TRBJ1-5; a possible D gene is TRBD1 (6 bases). The ends were cut back, 4 bases at V and 5 bases at J, with 16 bases in the middle. CDR3 length equals 15 residues. The V gene's germline CDR1 is SGHTS and CDR2 YDEGEE. The CDR3 DNA reads TGTGCCAGCAGCCCCTTTTGGGGGGCGGATCAGCCCCAGCATTTT. Protein: CASSPFWGADQPQHF.

In this sample, this clonotype turned up a few times. This chain joins TRBV20-1 and TRBJ1-6, with a possible D match to TRBD1 (6 bases). Germline assignment: CDR1 DFQATT and CDR2 SNEGSKA (reference sequence). Trimming removed 6 bases at V and 7 bases at J, with 19 bases between. The CDR3 is 15 amino acids. The CDR3 sequence: CSAPPTDRLNSPLHF. The CDR3 region has the DNA TGCAGTGCCCCGCCGACGGACAGACTGAATTCACCCCTCCACTTT.

The genes are TRBV6-6 and TRBJ2-5, with 9 nucleotides matching TRBD2. V was pared by 0 bases and J by 4 bases, with 0 bases of the junction left unmatched. Germline V gives CDR1 MNHNY, CDR2 SVGAGI (reference sequence). CDR3 length equals 14 residues. CDR3 DNA: TGTGCCAGCAGTTACTCACTAGCGGGAGAGACCCAGTACTTC. The encoded protein is CASSYSLAGETQYF.

This clonotype came up a few times. The CDR3 here is CASSLLAGISYEQYF. The CDR3 DNA reads TGTGCCAGCAGCTTACTAGCGGGGATCTCCTACGAGCAGTACTTC. The chain is built from TRBV11-2 and TRBJ2-7; 9 bases line up with TRBD2. Germline CDR1 SGHAT, CDR2 FQNNGV. The CDR3 is made up of 15 amino acids. Germline trimming cut 2 bases from V and 0 bases from J; bases unmatched to any gene: 2.

Only a few counts were recorded for this clonotype. The J gene is TRBJ2-1, the V gene TRBV20-1, with D uncertain. With 6 bases removed from V and 8 bases from J, the gap between germline ends came to 23 bases. Germline V gives CDR1 DFQATT, CDR2 SNEGSKA (reference sequence). The CDR3 is 15 residues long. The CDR3 loop is CSATRTFGVLDEQFF. CDR3 sequence (DNA): TGCAGTGCAACCCGGACGTTTGGGGTGCTCGATGAGCAGTTCTTC.

This clonotype has more than one count but fewer than ten. The rearrangement joins TRBV12-3 or TRBV12-4 to TRBJ2-5; perhaps TRBD1 as D (6 bases). V was shortened by 2 bases and J by 5 bases, with 18 bases between the two germline ends. The CDR3 contains 16 residues. The CDR3, as DNA: TGTGCCAGCAGTTTATCTATCATGGACAGCCCCGAGACCCAGTACTTC. Its protein is CASSLSIMDSPETQYF.

This clonotype has more than one count but fewer than ten. The chain is built from TRBV20-1 and TRBJ1-6, with unresolved D. The CDR3 has 13 residues. V gave up 0 bases and J gave up 7 bases, with 7 bases separating them. The germline V gene has CDR1 DFQATT and CDR2 SNEGSKA (reference sequence). This chain's CDR3 is CSARDPANSPLHF. The CDR3 bases are TGCAGTGCTAGAGATCCGGCCAATTCACCCCTCCACTTT.

There are a few counts of this clonotype. The V call is TRBV6-5, the J call TRBJ2-1; TRBD2 matches at 12 bases. This CDR3 is built from 16 residues. Unmatched junction bases numbered 5, after V lost 4 bases and J lost 4 bases. CDR1 and CDR2 (germline): MNHEY, SVGAGI. The CDR3, as DNA: TGTGCCAGCAGTTTTGAGGGACTAGCGGGTTACAATGAGCAGTTCTTC. Its protein is CASSFEGLAGYNEQFF.

This clonotype was counted between two and nine times. V gene TRBV15 combines with J gene TRBJ2-6; D is unresolved. Germline V gene lookup returns CDR1 LNHNV and CDR2 YYDKDF (reference sequence). Trimming took off 4 bases at V and 0 bases at J, with 13 bases between the two ends. This CDR3 has 17 amino acids. The DNA for the CDR3 is TGTGCCACCAGCACCGCAACGTTTAGCTCTGGGGCCAACGTCCTGACTTTC. Translating it yields CATSTATFSSGANVLTF.

This chain connects TRBV6-6 to TRBJ1-2, with TRBD1 matching 9 bases. This CDR3 is 16 amino acids long. The trim removed 2 bases at V and 6 bases at J, leaving 10 bases unmatched. Germline lookup yields CDR1 MNHNY and CDR2 SVGAGI (reference sequence). CDR3 nucleotide sequence: TGTGCCAGCAGTTACACGGGGACAGGGATCGGGGATGGCTACACCTTC. This gives the protein CASSYTGTGIGDGYTF.

The chain uses TRBV5-4 and TRBJ1-4; D gene ambiguous. CDR3 length: 16 amino acids. Germline V CDR1 and CDR2: SGHNT, YYREEE (reference sequence). V lost 4 bases, J lost 5 bases, and 18 bases lay in between. CDR3 loop: CASSPKPGLENEKLFF. CDR3 nucleotides: TGTGCCAGCAGCCCGAAACCGGGCCTAGAGAATGAAAAACTGTTTTTT.

The genes are TRBV29-1 and TRBJ2-1, with a weak D call TRBD2 (5 bases). The ends were cut back, 4 bases at V and 8 bases at J, with 15 bases in the middle. The CDR3 length is 13 residues. Germline values: CDR1 SQVTM, CDR2 ANQGSEA. CDR3 sequence: CSVGLAIIDEQFF. The CDR3 DNA follows: TGCAGCGTTGGGTTAGCGATTATTGATGAGCAGTTCTTC.

The genes are TRBV6-5 and TRBJ2-7; 13 nucleotides align to TRBD2. CDR3 length: 17 amino acids. Germline loops: CDR1 MNHEY, CDR2 SVGAGI. The V gene end was trimmed by 2 bases and the J gene end by 5 bases; junction bases not matched to a gene: 9. This CDR3 reads CASSYELAGGPKDEQYF. The CDR3, as DNA: TGTGCCAGCAGTTACGAACTAGCGGGGGGGCCTAAAGACGAGCAGTACTTC.

The chain is built from TRBV5-6 and TRBJ2-2; no firm D call. The CDR3 runs 15 residues. Trimming took off 1 base at V and 6 bases at J, with 13 bases between the two ends. Germline values: CDR1 SGHDT, CDR2 YYEEEE. In DNA, the CDR3 is TGTGCCAGCAGCTTGCTATGGGATTCGGCCGGGGAGCTGTTTTTT. It codes for CASSLLWDSAGELFF.

This clonotype was seen more than once but under ten times. This chain joins TRBV6-2 or TRBV6-3 and TRBJ1-2; D remains ambiguous. There are 13 residues in the CDR3. CDR1 and CDR2 (germline): MNHEY, SVGEGT. V was pared by 3 bases and J by 4 bases, with 9 bases between. The CDR3 sequence is CASSYRAAYGYTF. Written as DNA, the CDR3 is TGTGCCAGCAGTTATAGGGCGGCCTATGGCTACACCTTC.

This clonotype was seen a handful of times. A junction end diverges from the germline sequence, so it may reflect a read error. The V call is TRBV2, the J call TRBJ1-2; D uncertain. The CDR3 is 14 residues long. The germline V gene has CDR1 SNHLY and CDR2 FYNNEI. CDR3 nucleotides: TGTGCCAGCAGGGAAGGAGACCCCTTCTATGGCTACACCTTC. Amino acid sequence: CASREGDPFYGYTF.

This clonotype was counted only a few times. The V call is TRBV14, the J call TRBJ2-7; no reliable D call. V shed 6 bases and J shed 1 base, with 13 bases lying between them. Per germline, CDR1 SGHDN and CDR2 FVKESK. This CDR3 has 14 residues. The CDR3 loop reads CASSLWTDSYEQYF. The CDR3 DNA follows: TGTGCCAGCAGTTTGTGGACCGATTCCTACGAGCAGTACTTC. The full variable domain, its missing parts supplied by reference TRBV14 and TRBJ2-7, is EAGVTQFPSHSVIEKGQTVTLRCDPISGHDNLYWYRRVMGKEIKFLLHFVKESKQDESGMPNNRFLAERTGGTYSTLKVQPAELEDSGVYFCASSLWTDSYEQYFGPGTRLTVT.

V is TRBV28 and J is TRBJ2-7; tentative D call: TRBD2 (6 bases). The V and J ends lost 6 bases and 1 base respectively, with 10 bases between them. The CDR3 extends over 13 amino acids. CDR1 is MDHEN, CDR2 SYDVKM, per germline. The CDR3 here is CASRGGISYEQYF. CDR3 DNA: TGTGCCAGCAGGGGCGGGATATCCTACGAGCAGTACTTC. The variable domain in full, completed from reference TRBV28 and TRBJ2-7, reads DVKVTQSSRYLVKRTGEKVFLECVQDMDHENMFWYRQDPGLGLRLIYFSYDVKMKEKGDIPEGYSVSREKKERFSLILESASTNQTSMYLCASRGGISYEQYFGPGTRLTVT.

The chain is built from TRBV28 and TRBJ2-7; a possible D gene is TRBD2 (6 bases). The ends were cut back, 8 bases at V and 7 bases at J, with 18 bases in the middle. The germline gives CDR1 MDHEN, CDR2 SYDVKM. The CDR3 covers 13 residues. The CDR3 DNA is TGTGCCAGCTCCCGGGGGATGAATGGGGAGCAGTACTTC. This translates into CASSRGMNGEQYF.

V and J are TRBV7-3 and TRBJ2-7; perhaps TRBD1 as D (6 bases). The closer fit of TRBJ2-5 to the DNA end suggests the J call may be wrong. The CDR3 covers 15 residues. Germline V gene sequence: CDR1 SGHTA, CDR2 FQGTGA. CDR3 DNA sequence: TGTGCCAGCAGCACGGAACAGGGTATCGGAGAGACCCAGTACTTC. Translated: CASSTEQGIGETQYF.

This clonotype showed up just a few times. This rearrangement joins TRBV7-8 to TRBJ1-2; 9 bases align to TRBD1. V lost 7 bases to trimming and J lost 0 bases; unmatched junction nucleotides: 12. This CDR3 region has 17 residues. Germline CDR1 SGHVS, CDR2 FQNEAQ. The CDR3 region has the DNA TGTGCCAGCACTCTACCGGGACAGGGAACCACTAACTATGGCTACACCTTC. Its translation is CASTLPGQGTTNYGYTF.

The J gene is TRBJ2-7, the V gene TRBV7-2; no definite D call. Per germline, CDR1 SGHTA and CDR2 FQGNSA. V was clipped by 1 base and J by 6 bases, with 10 bases between them. The CDR3 extends over 13 amino acids. For the CDR3, the DNA is TGTGCCAGCAGCTTAGTTCTAAAGGGCGAGCAGTACTTC. Its translation: CASSLVLKGEQYF.

The CDR3 DNA follows: TGTGCCAGCAGTGAATCCACAGGGATGAGGGGCTACGAGCAGTACTTC. Encoded protein: CASSESTGMRGYEQYF. The rearrangement uses TRBV25-1 and TRBJ2-7; weak D call: TRBD1 (6 bases). Trimming cost V 1 base and J 3 bases, with 16 bases left between them. This CDR3 has 16 amino acids. Germline V gene data show CDR1 as MGHDK and CDR2 as SYGVNS.

For the CDR3, the DNA is TGCGCCAGCAGCTTGGAGGGGGGGATCAGCTACGAGCAGTACTTC. Its translation is CASSLEGGISYEQYF. The chain joins TRBV5-1 to TRBJ2-7, with TRBD2 as a possible D gene (7 bases). Between the trimmed V and J ends, which lost 0 bases and 3 bases, there was a span of 13 bases. Germline CDR1 is SGHRS and CDR2 is YFSETQ. There are 15 residues in the CDR3.

This clonotype was observed a single time. This chain uses TRBV5-5 with TRBJ2-5; no firm D call. Germline V CDR1 and CDR2: SGHKS, YYEKEE (reference sequence). The V end was cut by 3 bases, the J end by 3 bases, with 6 bases between. CDR3 length: 12 amino acids. The DNA of the CDR3 is TGTGCCAGCAGCTCGGACGAAGAGACCCAGTACTTC. Protein sequence: CASSSDEETQYF.

This clonotype was detected a few times. The chain is built from TRBV7-9 and TRBJ2-7; possibly TRBD2 for D (6 bases). Trimming removed 4 bases at V and 10 bases at J, with 26 bases between. Germline lookup yields CDR1 SEHNR and CDR2 FQNEAQ (reference sequence). This CDR3 comprises 16 residues. This chain's CDR3 is CASSSAGTVEEAEQYF. CDR3 coding DNA: TGTGCCAGCAGCTCGGCCGGGACTGTCGAGGAGGCCGAACAGTACTTC. Together with reference TRBV7-9 and TRBJ2-7, the CDR3 gives the full variable domain: DTGVSQNPRHKITKRGQNVTFRCDPISEHNRLYWYRQTLGQGPEFLTYFQNEAQLEKSRLLSDRFSAERPKGSFSTLEIQRTEQGDSAMYLCASSSAGTVEEAEQYFGPGTRLTVT.

This clonotype was observed many times. The chain joins TRBV12-3 or TRBV12-4 to TRBJ1-4; D gene unclear. Trimming cost V 5 bases and J 7 bases, with 20 bases left between them. The CDR3 loop spans 16 amino acids. The CDR3 here is CASSPPGPIEVEKLFF. The CDR3 nucleotides are TGTGCCAGCAGTCCCCCTGGACCTATCGAGGTTGAAAAACTGTTTTTT.